The clone carrying this T cell receptor beta chain was counted once. Its matching antigen is unknown. Within Nashville, Tennessee resided all donors, each a Caucasian adult. The V segment lost 4 bases and the J segment 2 bases; nucleotides outside the gene matches: 5. CDR1 and CDR2 (germline): LGHNA, YSLEER. The CDR3 covers 15 residues. The record originates from a study of shared clonotypes between healthy human individuals. As for the study in general: The donor pool was made up of two women and a few men aged 18 to 49.

Clones were read by immunoSEQ multiplex PCR, and TCRdb kept only the in-frame ones, dropping some. The repertoire has roughly 2 million clones, approximately 94% of them found once; the top ten carry around 0.13%. Study conclusions and caveats: With a few donors compared, around 5.4% of naive CD4 clonotypes were shared.

The chain employs TRBV4-3 and TRBJ2-5; 9 bases agree with TRBD2. The sequencing input was naive CD4+ T cells sorted from blood. Specified subset: CD45RA+ positively selected. The receptor was isolated from a man aged 18 to 30 in good health. This chain's CDR3 is CASSPGLANQETQYF. The DNA for the CDR3 is TGCGCCAGCAGCCCGGGACTAGCAAATCAAGAGACCCAGTACTTC.